The rows below give T cell receptor beta chains drawn from one sample of a study of Ad26.COV2.S vaccination and SARS-CoV-2 variants. Only in-frame clones appear in the TCRdb table, and some are missing; sequencing was by immunoSEQ multiplex PCR. The table has hundreds of thousands of clones, 83% seen once; the top ten hold around 7%. The input for sequencing was peripheral blood, taken in a trial of Ad26.COV2.S vaccine versus placebo. Receptors originate from a person aged 18-60 years who received the Ad26.COV2.S COVID-19 vaccine or a placebo. Each CDR3 is given with its conserved first and last residue. A D gene is named only where the DNA matches it firmly. Clone sizes are given selectively: once, few, many, or a class where the clone is expanded.

v_call: TRBV3-1/TRBV3-2; j_call: TRBJ2-5; d_call: .; clone_size: .; cdr3_nt: TGTGCCAGCAGCCCTGACGGGGGTGAAGAGACCCAGTACTTC; cdr3_aa: CASSPDGGEETQYF
v_call: TRBV15; j_call: TRBJ2-7; d_call: .; clone_size: .; cdr3_nt: TGTGCCACCAGCAGAGACAGGGGCTACGAGCAGTACTTC; cdr3_aa: CATSRDRGYEQYF
v_call: TRBV11-3; j_call: TRBJ1-3; d_call: .; clone_size: .; cdr3_nt: TGTGCCAGCAGCTCGAGTCGGAGCTCTGGAAACACCATATATTTT; cdr3_aa: CASSSSRSSGNTIYF
v_call: TRBV19; j_call: TRBJ2-3; d_call: TRBD2; clone_size: .; cdr3_nt: TGTGCCAGCCAGAGACTAGCGGGAGCGCTCGGCACAGATACGCAGTATTTT; cdr3_aa: CASQRLAGALGTDTQYF
v_call: TRBV7-3; j_call: TRBJ2-7; d_call: TRBD2; clone_size: .; cdr3_nt: TGTGCCAGCAGCTCCCTAGCGCGGGAGGTGCAGTACTTC; cdr3_aa: CASSSLAREVQYF
v_call: TRBV5-1; j_call: TRBJ2-7; d_call: .; clone_size: .; cdr3_nt: TGCGCCAGCAGCATGGGACTTTGGGGCGGCGAGCAGTACTTC; cdr3_aa: CASSMGLWGGEQYF
v_call: TRBV20-1; j_call: TRBJ2-3; d_call: .; clone_size: .; cdr3_nt: TGCAGTGGAACTAGGGCCGATACGCAGTATTTT; cdr3_aa: CSGTRADTQYF
v_call: TRBV19; j_call: TRBJ1-5; d_call: TRBD1; clone_size: .; cdr3_nt: TGTGCCAGTCAACGACAGGGCGGGATAAACAATCAGCCCCAGCATTTT; cdr3_aa: CASQRQGGINNQPQHF
v_call: TRBV27; j_call: TRBJ2-1; d_call: .; clone_size: .; cdr3_nt: TGTGCCAGCAGCCCAACGACGAGCTATGAGCAGTTCTTC; cdr3_aa: CASSPTTSYEQFF
v_call: TRBV12-3/TRBV12-4; j_call: TRBJ2-7; d_call: .; clone_size: .; cdr3_nt: TGTGCCAGCAGTCGCCTCCTGATCTACGAGCAGTACTTC; cdr3_aa: CASSRLLIYEQYF
v_call: TRBV10-3; j_call: TRBJ2-7; d_call: .; clone_size: .; cdr3_nt: TGTGCCATCAGAGAGGGGACCTCGACCTACGAGCAGTACTTC; cdr3_aa: CAIREGTSTYEQYF
v_call: TRBV19; j_call: TRBJ2-7; d_call: .; clone_size: .; cdr3_nt: TGTGCCAGTGCCCGGGACCGCGGGACCTACGAGCAGTACTTC; cdr3_aa: CASARDRGTYEQYF
v_call: TRBV18; j_call: TRBJ1-6; d_call: TRBD1; clone_size: .; cdr3_nt: TGTGCCAGCTCATCAAGACAGGGGAATTCACCCCTCCACTTT; cdr3_aa: CASSSRQGNSPLHF
v_call: TRBV29-1; j_call: TRBJ2-3; d_call: .; clone_size: .; cdr3_nt: TGCAGCGTTAGGGAAGTGGGAGATACGCAGTATTTT; cdr3_aa: CSVREVGDTQYF
v_call: TRBV14; j_call: TRBJ1-3; d_call: .; clone_size: .; cdr3_nt: TGTGCCAGCAGCCAACTGCTTACTGGAAACACCATATATTTT; cdr3_aa: CASSQLLTGNTIYF
v_call: TRBV5-1; j_call: TRBJ2-5; d_call: .; clone_size: .; cdr3_nt: TGCGCCAGCAGCCCGGACAGTGCTCCCGAAGAGACCCCGTACTTC; cdr3_aa: CASSPDSAPEETPYF
v_call: TRBV10-3; j_call: TRBJ2-1; d_call: TRBD2; clone_size: once; cdr3_nt: TGTGCCATCAGTGAGTCGGAGGGAGGGCCTTATGAGCAGTTCTTC; cdr3_aa: CAISESEGGPYEQFF
v_call: TRBV5-4; j_call: TRBJ1-1; d_call: .; clone_size: .; cdr3_nt: TGTGCCAGCAGCGGGGCCGGATGGGGGACTGAAGCTTTCTTT; cdr3_aa: CASSGAGWGTEAFF
v_call: TRBV18; j_call: TRBJ1-1; d_call: .; clone_size: .; cdr3_nt: TGTGCCAGCTCACCAGACAAGAACACTGAAGCTTTCTTT; cdr3_aa: CASSPDKNTEAFF
v_call: TRBV4-1; j_call: TRBJ1-4; d_call: .; clone_size: .; cdr3_nt: TGCGCCAGCAGCCGTAGACCGGCCCACGAAGAAAATGAAAAACTGTTTTTT; cdr3_aa: CASSRRPAHEENEKLFF
v_call: TRBV7-2; j_call: TRBJ2-2; d_call: .; clone_size: few; cdr3_nt: TGTGCCAGCAGCCCTAATAGGGGCGGGGCGACCACCGGGGAGCTGTTTTTT; cdr3_aa: CASSPNRGGATTGELFF
v_call: TRBV5-1; j_call: TRBJ2-5; d_call: .; clone_size: .; cdr3_nt: TGCGCCAGCAGCCCCAGAACGACAGGCCCCCGGGAGACCCAGTACTTC; cdr3_aa: CASSPRTTGPRETQYF
v_call: TRBV18; j_call: TRBJ2-1; d_call: .; clone_size: .; cdr3_nt: TGTGCCAGCTCACCATCACAGGCCAGGGGAGAGCAGTTCTTC; cdr3_aa: CASSPSQARGEQFF
v_call: TRBV4-1; j_call: TRBJ1-1; d_call: TRBD1; clone_size: .; cdr3_nt: TGCGCCAGCAGCCACGGGACAGGGGTGCAGAACACTGAAGCTTTCTTT; cdr3_aa: CASSHGTGVQNTEAFF
v_call: TRBV30; j_call: TRBJ1-1; d_call: .; clone_size: .; cdr3_nt: TGTGCCTGGAGTCGGGGGGACACTGAAGCTTTCTTT; cdr3_aa: CAWSRGDTEAFF
v_call: TRBV6-1; j_call: TRBJ2-1; d_call: TRBD2; clone_size: .; cdr3_nt: TGTGCCAGCAGTGGAGGGGGAATAGCGGGGTACAATGAGCAGTTCTTC; cdr3_aa: CASSGGGIAGYNEQFF
v_call: TRBV28; j_call: TRBJ1-2; d_call: TRBD1; clone_size: .; cdr3_nt: TGTGCCAGCAGTTTATACAGGGGCCCCTATGGCTACACCTTC; cdr3_aa: CASSLYRGPYGYTF
v_call: TRBV30; j_call: TRBJ2-1; d_call: .; clone_size: once; cdr3_nt: TGTGCCTGGAAGATGAAGAGCTCCTACAATGAGCAGTTCTTC; cdr3_aa: CAWKMKSSYNEQFF
v_call: TRBV5-4; j_call: TRBJ2-2; d_call: TRBD1; clone_size: .; cdr3_nt: TGTGCCAGCAGCAAACACGGGACAGGAGGAACCGGGGAGCTGTTTTTT; cdr3_aa: CASSKHGTGGTGELFF
v_call: TRBV7-2; j_call: TRBJ2-2; d_call: .; clone_size: .; cdr3_nt: TGTGCCAGCAGCTTAGTAGGGCGACAGTGGCCCGGGGAGCTGTTTTTT; cdr3_aa: CASSLVGRQWPGELFF
v_call: TRBV9; j_call: TRBJ1-2; d_call: TRBD1; clone_size: .; cdr3_nt: TGTGCCAGCAGCGTAGCCGAGGGGGCACAGGGCTATGGCTACACCTTC; cdr3_aa: CASSVAEGAQGYGYTF
v_call: TRBV28; j_call: TRBJ1-6; d_call: .; clone_size: .; cdr3_nt: TGTGCCAGCAGTCCCCGAGGGAATTCACCCCTCCACTTT; cdr3_aa: CASSPRGNSPLHF
v_call: TRBV14; j_call: TRBJ2-7; d_call: .; clone_size: .; cdr3_nt: TGTGCCAGCAGCCAACCAGGCTTCGTCTCCGAGCAGTACTTC; cdr3_aa: CASSQPGFVSEQYF
v_call: TRBV6-6; j_call: TRBJ2-5; d_call: .; clone_size: .; cdr3_nt: TGTGCCAGCAGTTACTCGAGCGGCGCCGAGACCCAGTACTTC; cdr3_aa: CASSYSSGAETQYF
v_call: TRBV29-1; j_call: TRBJ1-2; d_call: .; clone_size: .; cdr3_nt: TGCAGCGCCTTTAAGGGCCTCAACTATGGCTACACCTTC; cdr3_aa: CSAFKGLNYGYTF
v_call: TRBV4-3; j_call: TRBJ1-3; d_call: TRBD1; clone_size: .; cdr3_nt: TGCGCCAGCAGCCAAGATACAGGGGGCACAAACACCATATATTTT; cdr3_aa: CASSQDTGGTNTIYF
v_call: TRBV30; j_call: TRBJ2-7; d_call: .; clone_size: .; cdr3_nt: TGTGCCTGGGCGGGACAGACCGAAGAGCAGTACTTC; cdr3_aa: CAWAGQTEEQYF
v_call: TRBV20-1; j_call: TRBJ1-1; d_call: TRBD1; clone_size: .; cdr3_nt: TGCAGTGCTAGTCAACAGGGGTGGAACACTGAAGCTTTCTTT; cdr3_aa: CSASQQGWNTEAFF
v_call: TRBV7-2; j_call: TRBJ1-1; d_call: .; clone_size: .; cdr3_nt: TGTGCCAGCAGCTTAAGGCGTCAGTCAGAAGCTTTCTTT; cdr3_aa: CASSLRRQSEAFF
v_call: TRBV4-2; j_call: TRBJ2-3; d_call: .; clone_size: .; cdr3_nt: TGTGCCAGCAGCCAAGTTCAAGGTGGGGGGAGGAACACAGATACGCAGTATTTT; cdr3_aa: CASSQVQGGGRNTDTQYF